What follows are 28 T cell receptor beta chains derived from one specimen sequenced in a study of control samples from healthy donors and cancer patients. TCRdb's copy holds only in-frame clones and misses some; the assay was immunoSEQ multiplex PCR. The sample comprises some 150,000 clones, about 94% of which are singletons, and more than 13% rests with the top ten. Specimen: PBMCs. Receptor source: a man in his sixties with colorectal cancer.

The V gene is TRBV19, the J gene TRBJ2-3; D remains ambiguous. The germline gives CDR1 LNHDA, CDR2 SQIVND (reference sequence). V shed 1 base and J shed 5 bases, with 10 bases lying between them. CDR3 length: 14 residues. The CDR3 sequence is CASSIGGLEDTQYF. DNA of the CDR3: TGTGCCAGTAGTATAGGCGGTCTGGAAGATACGCAGTATTTT.

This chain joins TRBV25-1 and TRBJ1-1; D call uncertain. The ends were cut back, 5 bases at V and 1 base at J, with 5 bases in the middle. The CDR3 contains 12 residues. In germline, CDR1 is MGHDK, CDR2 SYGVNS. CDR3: CASSWGNTEAFF. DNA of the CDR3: TGTGCCAGCAGTTGGGGGAACACTGAAGCTTTCTTT. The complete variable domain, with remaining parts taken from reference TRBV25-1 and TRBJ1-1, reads EADIYQTPRYLVIGTGKKITLECSQTMGHDKMYWYQQDPGMELHLIHYSYGVNSTEKGDLSSESTVSRIRTEHFPLTLESARPSHTSQYLCASSWGNTEAFFGQGTRLTVV.

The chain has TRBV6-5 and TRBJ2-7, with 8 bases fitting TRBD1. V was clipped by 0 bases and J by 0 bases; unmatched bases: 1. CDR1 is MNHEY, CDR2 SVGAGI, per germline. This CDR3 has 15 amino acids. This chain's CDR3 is CASSYSGTGSYEQYF. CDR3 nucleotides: TGTGCCAGCAGTTACTCAGGGACAGGCTCCTACGAGCAGTACTTC.

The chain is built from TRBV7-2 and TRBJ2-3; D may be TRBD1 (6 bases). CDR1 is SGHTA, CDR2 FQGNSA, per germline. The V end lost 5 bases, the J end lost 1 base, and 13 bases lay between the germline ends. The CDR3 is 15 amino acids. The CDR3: CASSTRGFRTDTQYF. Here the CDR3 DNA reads TGTGCCAGCAGCACTAGGGGGTTTCGCACAGATACGCAGTATTTT. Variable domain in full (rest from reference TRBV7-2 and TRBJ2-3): GAGVSQSPSNKVTEKGKDVELRCDPISGHTALYWYRQSLGQGLEFLIYFQGNSAPDKSGLPSDRFSAERTGGSVSTLTIQRTQQEDSAVYLCASSTRGFRTDTQYFGPGTRLTVL.

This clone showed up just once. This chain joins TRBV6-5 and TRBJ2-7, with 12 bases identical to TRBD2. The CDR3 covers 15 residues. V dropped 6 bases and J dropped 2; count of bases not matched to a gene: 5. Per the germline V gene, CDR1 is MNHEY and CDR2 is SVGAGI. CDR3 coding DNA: TGTGCCAGCAGAAAACTAGCGGGGGGAACCTACGAGCAGTACTTC. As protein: CASRKLAGGTYEQYF.

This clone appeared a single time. The CDR3 DNA is TGTGCCAGCAGGTCCTGGACGGGCCTGAGCACAGATACGCAGTATTTT. Amino acids: CASRSWTGLSTDTQYF. V is TRBV28 and J is TRBJ2-3; no reliable D call. The ends were cut back, 6 bases at V and 0 bases at J, with 16 bases in the middle. CDR1 and CDR2 from the germline V gene are MDHEN and SYDVKM. The CDR3 spans 16 residues.

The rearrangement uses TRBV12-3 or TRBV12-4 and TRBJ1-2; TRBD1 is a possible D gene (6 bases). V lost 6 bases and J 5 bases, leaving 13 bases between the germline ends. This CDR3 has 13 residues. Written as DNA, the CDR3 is TGTGCCAGCAGCACGGACAGAAAATATGGCTACACCTTC. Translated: CASSTDRKYGYTF.

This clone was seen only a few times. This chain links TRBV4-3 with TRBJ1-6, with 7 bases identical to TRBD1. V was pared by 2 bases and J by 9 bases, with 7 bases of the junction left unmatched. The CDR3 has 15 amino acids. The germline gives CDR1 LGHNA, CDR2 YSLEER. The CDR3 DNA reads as TGCGCCAGCAGCCAACAGGGGGACCTAATTTCACCCCTCCACTTT. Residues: CASSQQGDLISPLHF.

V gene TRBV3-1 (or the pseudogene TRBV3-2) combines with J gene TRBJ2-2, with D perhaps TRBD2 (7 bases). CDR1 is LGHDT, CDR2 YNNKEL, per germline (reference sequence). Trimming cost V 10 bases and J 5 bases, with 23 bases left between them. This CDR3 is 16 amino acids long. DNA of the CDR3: TGTGCCACCGGGGCAACGGGGGGCATCCGGACCGGGGAGCTGTTTTTT. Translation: CATGATGGIRTGELFF.

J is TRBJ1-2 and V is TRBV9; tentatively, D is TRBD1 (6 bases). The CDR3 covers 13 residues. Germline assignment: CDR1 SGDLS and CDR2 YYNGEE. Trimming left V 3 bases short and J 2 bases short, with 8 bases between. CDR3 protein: CASSARGNYGYTF. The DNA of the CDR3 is TGTGCCAGCAGCGCCAGGGGAAACTATGGCTACACCTTC.

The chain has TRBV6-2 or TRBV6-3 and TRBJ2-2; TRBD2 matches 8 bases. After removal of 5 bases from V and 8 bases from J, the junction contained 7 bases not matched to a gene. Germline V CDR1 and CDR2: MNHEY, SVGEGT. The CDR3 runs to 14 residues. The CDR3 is CASSRLALGGELFF. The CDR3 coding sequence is TGTGCCAGCAGTCGACTAGCGTTGGGAGGGGAGCTGTTTTTT.

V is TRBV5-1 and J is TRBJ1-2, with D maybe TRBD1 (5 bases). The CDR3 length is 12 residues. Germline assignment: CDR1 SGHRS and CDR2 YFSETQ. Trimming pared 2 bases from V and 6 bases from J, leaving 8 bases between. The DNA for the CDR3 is TGCGCCAGCAGCTTCAGGGCTGATGGCTACACCTTC. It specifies CASSFRADGYTF. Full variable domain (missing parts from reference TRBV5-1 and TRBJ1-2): KAGVTQTPRYLIKTRGQQVTLSCSPISGHRSVSWYQQTPGQGLQFLFEYFSETQRNKGNFPGRFSGRQFSNSRSEMNVSTLELGDSALYLCASSFRADGYTFGSGTRLTVV.

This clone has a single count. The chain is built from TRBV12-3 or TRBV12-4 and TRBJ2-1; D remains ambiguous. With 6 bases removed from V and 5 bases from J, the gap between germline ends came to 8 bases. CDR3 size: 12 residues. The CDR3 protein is CASRNLNNEQFF. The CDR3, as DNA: TGTGCCAGCAGAAACCTAAACAATGAGCAGTTCTTC.

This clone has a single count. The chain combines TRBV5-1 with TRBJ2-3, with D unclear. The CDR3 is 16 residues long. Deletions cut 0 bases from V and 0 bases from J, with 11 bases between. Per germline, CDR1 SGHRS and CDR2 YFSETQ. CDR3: CASSLGAFISTDTQYF. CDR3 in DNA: TGCGCCAGCAGCTTGGGAGCGTTTATTAGCACAGATACGCAGTATTTT.

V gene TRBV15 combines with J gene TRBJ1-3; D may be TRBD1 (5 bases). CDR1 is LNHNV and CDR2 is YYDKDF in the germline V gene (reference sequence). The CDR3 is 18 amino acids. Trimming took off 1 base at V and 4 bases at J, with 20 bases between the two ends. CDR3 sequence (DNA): TGTGCCACCAGCAGAGGACACTCTGTGGGCAGGGTAGGAAACACCATATATTTT. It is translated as CATSRGHSVGRVGNTIYF.

The CDR3 protein is CATAGQRNEKLFF. CDR3 in DNA: TGTGCCACCGCGGGACAGAGGAATGAAAAACTGTTTTTT. V usage is TRBV6-5 and J usage is TRBJ1-4, with 7 nucleotides matching TRBD1. The CDR3 extends over 13 amino acids. With V trimmed by 10 bases and J by 5 bases, 7 bases remained unmatched. Germline-derived CDR1 and CDR2 are MNHEY and SVGAGI.

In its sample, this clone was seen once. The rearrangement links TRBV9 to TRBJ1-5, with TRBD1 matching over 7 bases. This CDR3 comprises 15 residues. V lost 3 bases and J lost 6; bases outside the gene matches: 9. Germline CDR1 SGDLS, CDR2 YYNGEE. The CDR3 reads CASSGSGGGGQPQHF. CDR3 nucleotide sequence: TGTGCCAGCAGCGGGTCAGGGGGAGGGGGTCAGCCCCAGCATTTT.

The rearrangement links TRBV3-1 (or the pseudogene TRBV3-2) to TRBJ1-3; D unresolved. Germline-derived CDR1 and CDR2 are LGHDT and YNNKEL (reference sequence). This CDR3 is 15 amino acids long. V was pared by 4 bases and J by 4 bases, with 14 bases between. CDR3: CASSPLGVSGNTIYF. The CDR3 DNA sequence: TGTGCCAGCAGCCCCCTCGGGGTGTCGGGAAACACCATATATTTT.

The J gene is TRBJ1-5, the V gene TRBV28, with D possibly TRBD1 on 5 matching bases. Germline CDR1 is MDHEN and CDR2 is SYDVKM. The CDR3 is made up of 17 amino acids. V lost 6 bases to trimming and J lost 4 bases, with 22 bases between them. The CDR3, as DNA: TGTGCCAGCAGCAAGGGGTGGGGCAGGGAAGAGAATCAGCCCCAGCATTTT. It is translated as CASSKGWGREENQPQHF.

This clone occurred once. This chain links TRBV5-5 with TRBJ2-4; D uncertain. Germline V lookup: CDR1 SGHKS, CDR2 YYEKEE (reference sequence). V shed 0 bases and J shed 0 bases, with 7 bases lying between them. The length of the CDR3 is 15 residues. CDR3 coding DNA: TGTGCCAGCAGCTTGGTGACGATAGCCAAAAACATTCAGTACTTC. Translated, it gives CASSLVTIAKNIQYF.

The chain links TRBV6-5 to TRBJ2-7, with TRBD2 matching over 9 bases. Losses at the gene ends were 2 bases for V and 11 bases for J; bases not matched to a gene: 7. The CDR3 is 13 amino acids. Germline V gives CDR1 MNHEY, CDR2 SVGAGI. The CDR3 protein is CASSYEAGGQEYF. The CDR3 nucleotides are TGTGCCAGCAGTTACGAGGCGGGGGGGCAGGAGTACTTC.

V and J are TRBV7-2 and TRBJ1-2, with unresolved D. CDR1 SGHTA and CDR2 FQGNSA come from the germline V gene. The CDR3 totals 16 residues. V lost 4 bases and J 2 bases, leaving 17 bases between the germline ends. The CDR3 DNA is TGTGCCAGCAGCTCTACCTTTATAGGGCGGAACTATGGCTACACCTTC. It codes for CASSSTFIGRNYGYTF. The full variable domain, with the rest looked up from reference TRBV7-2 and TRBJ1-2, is GAGVSQSPSNKVTEKGKDVELRCDPISGHTALYWYRQSLGQGLEFLIYFQGNSAPDKSGLPSDRFSAERTGGSVSTLTIQRTQQEDSAVYLCASSSTFIGRNYGYTFGSGTRLTVV.

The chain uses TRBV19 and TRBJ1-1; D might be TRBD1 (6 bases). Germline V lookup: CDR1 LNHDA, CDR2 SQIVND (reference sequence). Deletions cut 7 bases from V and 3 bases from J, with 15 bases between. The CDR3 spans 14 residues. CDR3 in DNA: TGTGCCAGTACTGTGACAGGCACGGACACTGAAGCTTTCTTT. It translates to CASTVTGTDTEAFF.

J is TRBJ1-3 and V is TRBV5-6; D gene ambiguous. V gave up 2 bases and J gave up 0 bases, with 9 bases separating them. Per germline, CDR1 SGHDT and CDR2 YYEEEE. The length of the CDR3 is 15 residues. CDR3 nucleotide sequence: TGTGCCAGCAGCTTTCAAGGGAGCTCTGGAAACACCATATATTTT. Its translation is CASSFQGSSGNTIYF.

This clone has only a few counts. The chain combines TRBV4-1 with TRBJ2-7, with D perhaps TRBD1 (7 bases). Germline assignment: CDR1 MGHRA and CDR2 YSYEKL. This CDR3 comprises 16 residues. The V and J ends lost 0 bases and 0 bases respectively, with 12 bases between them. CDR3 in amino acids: CASSQEPRGDSYEQYF. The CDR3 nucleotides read TGCGCCAGCAGCCAAGAACCCAGGGGGGACTCCTACGAGCAGTACTTC.

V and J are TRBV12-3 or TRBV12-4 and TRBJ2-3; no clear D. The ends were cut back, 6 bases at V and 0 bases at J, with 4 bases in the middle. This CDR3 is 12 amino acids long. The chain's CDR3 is CASRASTDTQYF. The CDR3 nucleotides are TGTGCCAGCAGGGCTAGCACAGATACGCAGTATTTT.

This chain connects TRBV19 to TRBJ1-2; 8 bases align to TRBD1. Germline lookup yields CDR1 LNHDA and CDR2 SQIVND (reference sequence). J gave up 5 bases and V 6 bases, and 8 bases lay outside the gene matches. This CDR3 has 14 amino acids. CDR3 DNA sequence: TGTGCCAGTAGCAACAGGGGGAGTGCATATGGCTACACCTTC. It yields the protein CASSNRGSAYGYTF. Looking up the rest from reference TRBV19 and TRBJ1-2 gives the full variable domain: DGGITQSPKYLFRKEGQNVTLSCEQNLNHDAMYWYRQDPGQGLRLIYYSQIVNDFQKGDIAEGYSVSREKKESFPLTVTSAQKNPTAFYLCASSNRGSAYGYTFGSGTRLTVV.

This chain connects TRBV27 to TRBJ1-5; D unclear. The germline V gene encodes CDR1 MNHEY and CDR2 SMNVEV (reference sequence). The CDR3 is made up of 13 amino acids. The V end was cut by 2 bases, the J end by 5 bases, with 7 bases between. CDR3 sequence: CASSLRVDQPQHF. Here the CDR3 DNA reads TGTGCCAGCAGTTTAAGGGTTGATCAGCCCCAGCATTTT.